This T cell receptor beta chain derives from a study of T cell responses to AZD1222 COVID-19 vaccine. Some clones are missing from TCRdb's copy, which holds only in-frame ones; the method was immunoSEQ multiplex PCR. This table holds around 91,000 clones, 88% found once. CDR1 and CDR2 (germline): MDHEN, SYDVKM. V lost 6 bases to trimming and J lost 0 bases, with 11 bases between them. The CDR3 sequence is 15 residues long. General observations from the study: At baseline, just five to seven AZD1222 recipients tested seropositive. In the spike-specific TCR repertoire, nearly half reportedly target unmutated variant regions. Possibly, clonal diversity was underestimated; donors were largely white British and included more females. Two doses of AZD1222 preceded a rise in Spike-specific TCR breadth and depth.

The table lists this clone with a few counts. The antigen is not known. The sequence came from an adult in good health. Sequencing used peripheral blood, obtained on day 0 of AZD1222 vaccination. This chain connects TRBV28 to TRBJ1-4; a weak D match, TRBD1 (6 bases). CDR3 sequence: CASSWTDATNEKLFF. For the CDR3, the DNA is TGTGCCAGCAGCTGGACAGATGCAACTAATGAAAAACTGTTTTTT. The variable domain in full, with the rest retrieved from reference TRBV28 and TRBJ1-4, is DVKVTQSSRYLVKRTGEKVFLECVQDMDHENMFWYRQDPGLGLRLIYFSYDVKMKEKGDIPEGYSVSREKKERFSLILESASTNQTSMYLCASSWTDATNEKLFFGSGTQLSVL.